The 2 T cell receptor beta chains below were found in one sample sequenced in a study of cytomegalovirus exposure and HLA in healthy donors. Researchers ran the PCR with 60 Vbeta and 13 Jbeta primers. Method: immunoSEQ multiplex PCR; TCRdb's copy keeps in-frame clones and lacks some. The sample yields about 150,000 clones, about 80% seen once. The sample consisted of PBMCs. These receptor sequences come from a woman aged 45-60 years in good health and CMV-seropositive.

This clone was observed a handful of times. In DNA, the CDR3 is TGTGCCAGCAGCTTGTGGTGGGGCGGGAGGAGTAGCAATCAGCCCCAGCATTTT. Protein sequence: CASSLWWGGRSSNQPQHF. This sequence joins TRBV5-8 and TRBJ1-5; perhaps TRBD1 as D (5 bases). V was trimmed by 1 base and J by 0 bases, leaving 17 bases between them. Looked up from germline, CDR1 is SGHTS and CDR2 is YDEGEE. The CDR3 has 18 residues.

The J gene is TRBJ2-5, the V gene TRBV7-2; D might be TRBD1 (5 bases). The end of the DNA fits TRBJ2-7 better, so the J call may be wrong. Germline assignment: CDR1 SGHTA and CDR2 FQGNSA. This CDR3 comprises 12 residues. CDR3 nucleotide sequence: TGTGCCAGCAGCCAAGGGGCCTACGAGCAGTACTTC. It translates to CASSQGAYEQYF.